The 11 T cell receptor beta chains reported below all come from one sample, sequenced in a study of pediatric ulcerative colitis. Rectal tissue came from one to two pinch biopsies taken at colonoscopy. The data were produced by immunoSEQ multiplex PCR, yet TCRdb's version contains in-frame clones alone and is incomplete. The table lists 30,000 or so clones, about 81% of them singletons. The source material was gut tissue. These TCRs come from a boy aged 10-17 years with mild ulcerative colitis.

The chain recombines TRBV9 with TRBJ2-7, with 10 bases that match TRBD2. The germline CDR1 and CDR2 sequences are SGDLS and YYNGEE. The V gene end was trimmed by 4 bases and the J gene end by 1 base; junction bases not matched to a gene: 5. This CDR3 spans 15 amino acids. The CDR3 region has the DNA TGTGCCAGCAGCCAAGCTAGCGGGGGTTCCTACGAGCAGTACTTC. Amino acids: CASSQASGGSYEQYF.

This chain uses TRBV6-1 with TRBJ1-2; 10 positions match TRBD1. Trimming cost V 9 bases and J 8 bases; bases outside gene matches: 6. The CDR3 totals 12 residues. Per germline, CDR1 MNHNS and CDR2 SASEGT. The CDR3 nucleotides read TGTGCCAGTGAAGACAGGGGGCAAGGCTACACCTTC. Its protein is CASEDRGQGYTF.

In regard to this clone: Other DNA sequences of this sample code for an identical CDR3. V and J are TRBV7-6 and TRBJ2-5, with 7 positions matching TRBD1. With 3 bases clipped from V and 4 bases from J, the junction kept 2 bases outside the gene matches. The germline V gene encodes CDR1 SGHVS and CDR2 FNYEAQ. This CDR3 contains 13 residues. CDR3 sequence (DNA): TGTGCCAGCAGCTTGTACAGGGGAGAGACCCAGTACTTC. Translating it yields CASSLYRGETQYF.

J is TRBJ1-5 and V is TRBV30, with TRBD1 as a possible D gene (5 bases). The germline gives CDR1 GTSNPN, CDR2 SVGIG (reference sequence). The CDR3 covers 13 residues. V was cut by 0 bases and J by 5 bases, with 8 bases left in between. The CDR3 region is CAWSVGGDQPQHF. CDR3 DNA sequence: TGTGCCTGGAGTGTGGGGGGGGATCAGCCCCAGCATTTT.

The V gene is TRBV6-1, the J gene TRBJ2-7; D tentatively reads TRBD1 or TRBD2 (6 bases each). The length of the CDR3 is 12 residues. Trimming pared 9 bases from V and 7 bases from J, leaving 16 bases between. Germline lookup yields CDR1 MNHNS and CDR2 SASEGT. In nucleotides, the CDR3 is TGTGCCAGTAGGTTGGGGGGCAGTGAGCAGTACTTC. Its protein is CASRLGGSEQYF.

The V call is TRBV10-2, the J call TRBJ2-6; D is unresolved. The CDR3 sequence is 15 residues long. V lost 3 bases, J lost 2 bases, and 8 bases lay in between. Germline V gene data show CDR1 as WSHSY and CDR2 as SAAADI. CDR3 residues: CASSDWGTGANVLTF. The CDR3 region has the DNA TGCGCCAGCAGTGACTGGGGTACTGGGGCCAACGTCCTGACTTTC.

This clone was observed a few times. The genes are TRBV7-6 and TRBJ2-7; D remains ambiguous. CDR1 is SGHVS, CDR2 FNYEAQ, per germline. V gave up 1 base and J gave up 2 bases, with 12 bases separating them. This CDR3 spans 15 amino acids. The CDR3 loop is CASSLVVGRAYEQYF. The CDR3 DNA follows: TGTGCCAGCAGCTTAGTGGTTGGCAGAGCCTACGAGCAGTACTTC.

V and J are TRBV2 and TRBJ1-1; a possible D gene is TRBD1 (5 bases). The V and J ends lost 4 bases and 1 base respectively, with 16 bases between them. This CDR3 comprises 16 residues. In germline, CDR1 is SNHLY, CDR2 FYNNEI. This chain's CDR3 is CASSGGDPSRNTEAFF. In DNA, the CDR3 is TGTGCCAGCAGTGGGGGGGACCCTTCGAGGAACACTGAAGCTTTCTTT.

This rearrangement joins TRBV18 to TRBJ1-1; TRBD1 might be the D (5 bases). The V end lost 4 bases, the J end lost 0 bases, and 6 bases lay between the germline ends. This CDR3 is 13 amino acids long. Germline CDR1 KGHSH, CDR2 LQKENI. CDR3 protein: CASSQGMNTEAFF. The CDR3 coding sequence is TGTGCCAGCTCACAGGGGATGAACACTGAAGCTTTCTTT.

V is TRBV5-1 and J is TRBJ2-7, with D possibly being TRBD1 or TRBD2 (5 bases each). The CDR3 sequence is 15 residues long. V shed 4 bases and J shed 0 bases, with 14 bases lying between them. The V gene's germline CDR1 is SGHRS and CDR2 YFSETQ. The CDR3 DNA reads as TGCGCCAGCAGCGCGAACAGTGGGACCTCCTACGAGCAGTACTTC. Translating it yields CASSANSGTSYEQYF.

On this clone: The same CDR3 also results from other DNA sequences found in this sample. The rearrangement joins TRBV9 to TRBJ1-1, with a tentative D call TRBD1 (5 bases). This CDR3 has 13 amino acids. The germline V and J ends were trimmed by 0 bases and 5 bases, with 8 bases remaining between them. Germline CDR1 reads SGDLS; CDR2 reads YYNGEE. This CDR3 is CASSVVRGTEAFF. The CDR3 nucleotides read TGTGCCAGCAGCGTAGTAAGGGGAACTGAAGCTTTCTTT.